These T cell receptor beta chains were read from a single sample in a study of blood T cells in healthy people across ages. A single record per CDR3 protein comes from TCRdb applying MiXCR to the 5' RACE reads. The sample gives about 730,000 distinct CDR3 sequences, roughly 44% of which show up once; less than 25% is in the top ten. The material sequenced was blood. These receptors were collected from an older woman in good health. CDR3s include the opening cysteine and the closing phenylalanine or tryptophan. Each record gives: V gene, D gene, J gene, clone size, CDR3 DNA, CDR3 protein. A D gene is named only where the DNA matches it firmly. Size is omitted from some rows. Given values are once, few, many or a class for expanded clones.

V: TRBV3-1; D: TRBD2; J: TRBJ2-3; size: few; DNA: TGTGCCAGCAGCCAAGACTTACAGGGACTAGCGGCGGCGACAGATACGCAGTATTTT; CDR3: CASSQDLQGLAAATDTQYF
V: TRBV12-3/TRBV12-4; D: TRBD1; J: TRBJ1-2; size: NA; DNA: TGTGCCAGCAGTTCCAGGGGGCTTGGTGGCTACACCTTC; CDR3: CASSSRGLGGYTF
V: TRBV27; D: TRBD1; J: TRBJ2-3; size: NA; DNA: TGTGCCAGCAGGCCATTAATCGCTCGGACAGGGATCACAGATACGCAGTATTTT; CDR3: CASRPLIARTGITDTQYF
V: TRBV20-1; D: NA; J: TRBJ2-5; size: NA; DNA: TGCAGTGCTTCCGGGACCTCCCCACAAGAGACCCAGTACTTC; CDR3: CSASGTSPQETQYF
V: TRBV12-3/TRBV12-4; D: NA; J: TRBJ1-5; size: NA; DNA: TGTGCCAGCAGTTTGTCCAGTCGGAAGCATTTT; CDR3: CASSLSSRKHF
V: TRBV20-1; D: TRBD2; J: TRBJ2-7; size: NA; DNA: TGCAGTGCTAGCCCAACGCGGGAGGGCTTTGAGGATGAGCAGTACTTC; CDR3: CSASPTREGFEDEQYF
V: TRBV6-5; D: NA; J: TRBJ1-2; size: NA; DNA: TGTGCCAGCAGTTCCCGACAAGGAATCTATGGCTACACCTTC; CDR3: CASSSRQGIYGYTF
V: TRBV29-1; D: TRBD1; J: TRBJ2-3; size: NA; DNA: TGCCGCGTTGGGGGGAAAGGCAGGGGGCCAGATACGCAGTATTTT; CDR3: CRVGGKGRGPDTQYF
V: TRBV5-6; D: NA; J: TRBJ2-5; size: few; DNA: TGTGCCAGCAGCTTCCGACAGGTTCGGAACGAGACCCAGTACTTC; CDR3: CASSFRQVRNETQYF
V: TRBV12-3/TRBV12-4; D: TRBD1; J: TRBJ1-1; size: few; DNA: TGTGCCAGCAGTCCGGGACAGGGGCGTTTGGCTTTCTTT; CDR3: CASSPGQGRLAFF
V: TRBV7-3; D: NA; J: TRBJ2-2; size: NA; DNA: TGTGCCAGCAGCTTAAGGTCACAAACAAAAATCAACACCGGGGAGCTGTTTTTT; CDR3: CASSLRSQTKINTGELFF
V: TRBV2; D: TRBD1; J: TRBJ2-7; size: NA; DNA: TGTGCCAGCAGTTCCCGGGGGACAGGGGGGTACGAGCAGTACTTC; CDR3: CASSSRGTGGYEQYF
V: TRBV20-1; D: TRBD1; J: TRBJ2-5; size: NA; DNA: TGCAGTGCCCCGACAGGGGCAGAGACCCAGTACTTC; CDR3: CSAPTGAETQYF
V: TRBV20-1; D: TRBD1; J: TRBJ1-5; size: few; DNA: TGCAGTGCTAGTGAGGGACAGGGTGATCAGCCCCAGCATTTT; CDR3: CSASEGQGDQPQHF
V: TRBV9; D: TRBD2; J: TRBJ2-7; size: few; DNA: TGTGCCAGCAGCGTAGTACTAGCGGGGGCCTGGACCTACGAGCAGTACTTC; CDR3: CASSVVLAGAWTYEQYF
V: TRBV7-8; D: NA; J: TRBJ1-5; size: NA; DNA: TGTGCCAGCAGCTTATCAGGGATCGAACTTTTTCAGCCCCAGCATTTT; CDR3: CASSLSGIELFQPQHF
V: TRBV12-3/TRBV12-4; D: TRBD1; J: TRBJ1-2; size: few; DNA: TGTGCCAGCATGGGACAGGGGGCGGGTGGCTACACCTTC; CDR3: CASMGQGAGGYTF
V: TRBV20-1; D: TRBD1; J: TRBJ1-2; size: NA; DNA: TGCAGTGCTTCCCTGACAGGGGGCCGCTACACCTTC; CDR3: CSASLTGGRYTF
V: TRBV19; D: NA; J: TRBJ1-2; size: NA; DNA: TGTGCCAGTAGTATAAGGGACGGCTACACCTTC; CDR3: CASSIRDGYTF
V: TRBV4-2; D: NA; J: TRBJ2-1; size: few; DNA: TGTGCCAGCAGCCGAGGAGCCCAAGATGTGGTGTCCCAAAATGAGCAGTTCTTC; CDR3: CASSRGAQDVVSQNEQFF
V: TRBV3-1; D: TRBD2; J: TRBJ2-1; size: NA; DNA: TGTGCCAGCAGCCAAGGGACTAGCGGGAGAGGCGAGCAGTTCTTC; CDR3: CASSQGTSGRGEQFF
V: TRBV7-8; D: TRBD1; J: TRBJ2-1; size: few; DNA: TGTGCCAGCAGCTTAGCCGGGACAGGGGTTTACGGTGAGCAGTTCTTC; CDR3: CASSLAGTGVYGEQFF
V: TRBV4-3; D: TRBD2; J: TRBJ2-1; size: few; DNA: TGCGCCAGCAGCCAAGATGCTAGCGGGAGTAGGAACAATGAGCAGTTCTTC; CDR3: CASSQDASGSRNNEQFF
V: TRBV29-1; D: NA; J: TRBJ1-4; size: few; DNA: TGCAGCGTATGGGACAACCTTAATGAAAAACTGTTTTTT; CDR3: CSVWDNLNEKLFF
V: TRBV20-1; D: TRBD2; J: TRBJ2-1; size: NA; DNA: TGCAGTGCTAGAGCCTGGGGGACTAGCGGTTACAATGAGCAGTTCTTC; CDR3: CSARAWGTSGYNEQFF
V: TRBV4-2; D: TRBD1; J: TRBJ2-5; size: many; DNA: TGTGCCAGCAGCACAGGGGGCGGGGAGACCCAGTACTTC; CDR3: CASSTGGGETQYF
V: TRBV13; D: NA; J: TRBJ2-1; size: many; DNA: TGTGCCAGCAGCTCCGATTGGGGCGGTGAGCAGTTCTTC; CDR3: CASSSDWGGEQFF
V: TRBV5-1; D: NA; J: TRBJ2-1; size: NA; DNA: TGCGCCAGCAGCTCGGGCCAGGGCGGCCTGACGGGCTACAATGGGCAGTTCTTC; CDR3: CASSSGQGGLTGYNGQFF
V: TRBV20-1; D: NA; J: TRBJ2-5; size: NA; DNA: TGTAGTGCTTATACAAGGGCGAGCCGTGAGACCCAGTACTTC; CDR3: CSAYTRASRETQYF
V: TRBV5-5; D: NA; J: TRBJ2-6; size: NA; DNA: TGTGCCAGCAGCTTGGACAGGGCAGTCTCTGGGGCCAACGTCCTGACTTTC; CDR3: CASSLDRAVSGANVLTF
V: TRBV7-2; D: TRBD1; J: TRBJ1-1; size: few; DNA: TGTGCCAGCAGCTTAATTCCCTCTTCGTTCAGGACAGGGGGCTGGGACACTGAAGCTTTCTTT; CDR3: CASSLIPSSFRTGGWDTEAFF
V: TRBV7-2; D: NA; J: TRBJ2-7; size: NA; DNA: TGTGCCGGCAGCTTAGGAGGGGACAGTCACGAGCAGTACTTC; CDR3: CAGSLGGDSHEQYF
V: TRBV25-1; D: NA; J: TRBJ2-7; size: many; DNA: TGTGCCAGCCAAGGGATTTCCGAGCAGTACTTC; CDR3: CASQGISEQYF
V: TRBV12-3/TRBV12-4; D: NA; J: TRBJ1-5; size: NA; DNA: TGTGCCAGCAGTTTTGAGACAGTTAGCAATCAGCCCCAGCATTTT; CDR3: CASSFETVSNQPQHF
V: TRBV18; D: NA; J: TRBJ2-1; size: NA; DNA: TGTGCCAACTCACCCTTGGGGGAGCAGTTCTTC; CDR3: CANSPLGEQFF
V: TRBV6-2/TRBV6-3; D: NA; J: TRBJ1-1; size: few; DNA: TGTGCCAGCAGCTCCCACGGGGAGGGGACTGAAGCTTTCTTT; CDR3: CASSSHGEGTEAFF
V: TRBV27; D: TRBD2; J: TRBJ2-7; size: NA; DNA: TGTGCCAGCAGTCGGGACTACCGTGGAGAGCAGTACTTC; CDR3: CASSRDYRGEQYF